This T cell receptor beta chain was sequenced in a study of T cell responses to AZD1222 COVID-19 vaccine (dated by TCRdb to about 2021). For the study in its entirety: AZD1222 recipients whose second dose came at about 4 weeks and those whose second dose came at about 12 weeks were combined into one group, since spike-specific TCR depth and breadth did not differ between the two schedules. Trial participants were enrolled into age subgroups of 18-55, 56-69 and 70-plus years, which contained approximately 150, 28 and 58 TCR-sequenced participants, respectively. A total of 230 or so trial participants underwent TCR sequencing, of whom 207 received two doses of AZD1222 and around 25 received two doses of the MenACWY control vaccine. General findings and caveats noted by the study authors: A significant rise in spike-specific TCR breadth and depth was observed after two AZD1222 doses relative to day 0 and relative to MenACWY recipients. The whole spike protein was spanned by vaccine-associated CD4 TCRs, and dominant responses were seen in regions 160-218 and 743-854. Reportedly, almost half of the unique spike-specific TCRs recognized epitopes lying outside the regions that are mutated in the B.1.351 and B.1.1.7 variants. Participants were mostly white British and included more females than males, and it was suggested by the authors that clonal diversity may have been underestimated. The 56-69-year group was small, and its depth increase did not reach significance, likely because of low power. Conclusions about previously exposed vaccinees were limited because only six AZD1222 recipients were SARS-CoV-2 seropositive at baseline. No day 14 peak-response samples were available, so repertoires were characterized only after the peak T cell response.

About this clone: It has no known antigen specificity. No base-level quality is on record; no much larger clone is a single base apart.

A distance of 17 bases separates the germline ends of V and J, which lose 3 bases and 2 bases respectively. In the germline V gene, CDR1 corresponds to SGHTA and CDR2 to FQGNSA. From its cysteine to its phenylalanine, the CDR3 spans 16 amino acids. Solely the CDR3 DNA is kept, with 48 bases framed from the first base. The time point label corresponds to: baseline before first vaccination. Vaccinee samples were obtained from the UK trials COV001 and COV002, which included a single-blind randomized controlled phase 2/3 trial of AZD1222 (ChAdOx1 nCoV-19) in healthy adults. For TCRbeta chain sequencing, PBMC samples from trial participants were taken at day 0 and at day 28 after the second dose. The CDR3 regions of human TCRbeta chains were analyzed by immunosequencing. Processing in the source paper ran as follows. TCRs in the repertoires were matched against a reference library of SARS-CoV-2-specific TCRs that had been generated with the MIRA antigen-specificity platform. Breadth meant the fraction of unique TCRs that were SARS-CoV-2-associated, whereas depth meant the fraction of total T cells that were SARS-CoV-2-associated. Each spike-specific TCR was assigned to its reactive spike region and to a CD4 or CD8 class using the MIRA data. Log10-transformed breadth and depth values were compared by one-way ANOVA with Sidak's multiple comparisons tests. TCRdb took over this immuneACCESS table, retaining in-frame rearrangements with V and J assigned. Such tables are incomplete; in checked studies, under half of the missing clones stem from an unresolved V gene, and the remainder is unexplained. V and J calls and clone size follow that table, whereas D and trimming were derived from the DNA. The sample yields about 150,000 clones; 90% were counted once. The ten largest clonotypes hold approximately 1.8% of the sample.

This receptor chain uses TRBV7-2 and TRBJ2-7, and TRBD1 may be the D gene, going by 5 matching bases. The sequence was obtained from an adult in good health. The sample was peripheral blood, taken on day 0 of AZD1222 vaccination. The CDR3 here reads CASSFNIREGTYEQYF. The DNA sequence is given as TGTGCCAGCAGCTTTAATATCAGGGAAGGGACCTACGAGCAGTACTTC. With the rest looked up from the reference TRBV7-2 and TRBJ2-7 genes rather than sequenced, the full variable domain is GAGVSQSPSNKVTEKGKDVELRCDPISGHTALYWYRQSLGQGLEFLIYFQGNSAPDKSGLPSDRFSAERTGGSVSTLTIQRTQQEDSAVYLCASSFNIREGTYEQYFGPGTRLTVT.